These 3 T cell receptor beta chains originate from one sample sequenced in a study of blood T cell repertoires in COVID-19. TCRdb's table, derived via immunoSEQ multiplex PCR, lists solely in-frame clones and lacks some. In the table there are tens of thousands of clones, roughly two thirds of which are singletons. Source material: peripheral blood. These receptors all stem from a human donor in a cohort sampled during active COVID-19.

CDR3 bases: TGTGCCAGCAGCCAAGACCCCAGGGGGTTCACCTACGAGCAGTACTTC. Protein: CASSQDPRGFTYEQYF. The chain has TRBV3-1 (or the pseudogene TRBV3-2) and TRBJ2-7, with 7 positions matching TRBD1. The CDR3 totals 16 residues. The germline CDR1 and CDR2 sequences are LGHDT and YNNKEL (reference sequence). Unmatched junction bases numbered 7, after V lost 0 bases and J lost 2 bases.

The rearrangement uses TRBV4-3 and TRBJ2-1; D might be TRBD1 (5 bases). The germline CDR1 and CDR2 sequences are LGHNA and YSLEER. Trimming stripped 5 bases from V and 5 bases from J, with 16 bases between. The CDR3 has 15 residues. Here the CDR3 DNA reads TGCGCCAGCAGCGCATTTTGGGGCAGAGACAATGAGCAGTTCTTC. Translation: CASSAFWGRDNEQFF.

This clone appeared a single time. The CDR3 loop reads CASSLFYLKEEESTDTQYF. The DNA for the CDR3 is TGTGCCAGCAGTTTATTCTACCTGAAGGAGGAAGAGAGCACAGATACGCAGTATTTT. This chain joins TRBV28 and TRBJ2-3; D is perhaps TRBD2 (5 bases). The CDR3 runs to 19 residues. In germline, CDR1 is MDHEN, CDR2 SYDVKM. Trimming took off 1 base at V and 0 bases at J, with 20 bases between the two ends. The variable domain in full, with the rest retrieved from reference TRBV28 and TRBJ2-3, is DVKVTQSSRYLVKRTGEKVFLECVQDMDHENMFWYRQDPGLGLRLIYFSYDVKMKEKGDIPEGYSVSREKKERFSLILESASTNQTSMYLCASSLFYLKEEESTDTQYFGPGTRLTVL.